This T cell receptor beta chain comes out of a study of cytomegalovirus exposure and HLA in healthy donors. Findings and caveats of the study: Later on, a genetic analysis was performed. It linked a missense variant in DCLRE1C with V- and J-gene trimming of TCR beta. Across HLA loci, a later analysis found differing TCR association rates, with DRB1 most and HLA-C fewest. Per a later analysis, 15,000 to 20,000 TCR beta sequences showed association with HLA alleles at 0.05 false discovery rate. Further analysis was carried out later, and it showed several of the most significant clusters appearing linked to common viral pathogens.

Germline V gene sequence: CDR1 LNHDA, CDR2 SQIVND (reference sequence). Trimming removed 4 bases from V and 5 bases from J; junction bases left unmatched: 4. The CDR3 length is 13 residues. PCR primers comprised 60 Vbeta and 13 Jbeta primers. The method was immunoSEQ multiplex PCR; TCRdb's version includes in-frame clones alone and lacks a portion of them. The table shows 100,000 to 150,000 clones, with about 80% occurring only once. A remark on this clone: Its antigen remains unidentified.

The source material was PBMCs. The receptor's source is a male donor in good health and CMV-seronegative. This chain joins TRBV19 and TRBJ1-1; TRBD1 matches 7 bases. The CDR3 DNA reads TGTGCCAGTAGTACAGACAGGGATACTGAAGCTTTCTTT. Translating it yields CASSTDRDTEAFF.